The rows below give T cell receptor beta chains drawn from one sample of a study of PD-L1 blockade in urothelial cancer. Measured with immunoSEQ multiplex PCR; TCRdb has only the in-frame clones, and not every one. The sample records tens of thousands of clones, approximately 78% being singletons. Sequenced here: PBMCs, sampled around atezolizumab (anti-PD-L1) treatment. The source of these receptors is a man aged 50 or older with urothelial cancer. Each CDR3 is given with its conserved first and last residue. D genes are given only for firm matches. Not all rows give a size; the values are once, few, many and, for expanded clones, a class.

clone size,CDR3 length,J gene,D gene,V gene,CDR3 DNA,CDR3 protein
NA,16,TRBJ1-5,NA,TRBV18,TGTGCCAGCTCACCACCGGGCATGGATAGCAATCAGCCCCAGCATTTT,CASSPPGMDSNQPQHF
NA,11,TRBJ1-1,NA,TRBV28,TGTGCCAGCACCAAAAACACTGAAGCTTTCTTT,CASTKNTEAFF
once,13,TRBJ1-2,NA,TRBV6-5,TGTGCCAGCAGTTACTCGGGAGGGTTGGGCTACACCTTC,CASSYSGGLGYTF
NA,14,TRBJ2-5,TRBD1,TRBV7-2,TGTGCCAGCAGCTTGAACAGGGGCCAAGAGACCCAGTACTTC,CASSLNRGQETQYF
once,15,TRBJ2-6,TRBD1,TRBV19,TGTGCCAGTAGTAAAACAGGGGCTGGGGCCAACGTCCTGACTTTC,CASSKTGAGANVLTF
NA,13,TRBJ1-1,NA,TRBV27,TGTGCCAGCAGTTTGTATAACAGGTTTGAAGCTTTCTTT,CASSLYNRFEAFF
NA,17,TRBJ2-7,TRBD1,TRBV11-2,TGTGCCAGCAGCTTAGTTGGCGGGGACAGGGGGCGGTACGAGCAGTACTTC,CASSLVGGDRGRYEQYF
NA,15,TRBJ2-1,TRBD2,TRBV7-2,TGTGCCAGCAGCCGAAGACTAGCGGGAAGCGATGAGCAGTTCTTC,CASSRRLAGSDEQFF
NA,15,TRBJ1-1,TRBD1,TRBV5-1,TGCGCCAGCAGCTGGGGTGGGACAGTAAACACTGAAGCTTTCTTT,CASSWGGTVNTEAFF
NA,16,TRBJ2-3,TRBD2,TRBV7-2,TGTGCCAGCAGCTATACCCTAGCGGCAAGCACAGATACGCAGTATTTT,CASSYTLAASTDTQYF
NA,15,TRBJ2-1,TRBD1,TRBV11-3,TGTGCCAGCAGCTTAGACAGGGGGCCATACAATGAGCAGTTCTTC,CASSLDRGPYNEQFF
NA,16,TRBJ2-3,TRBD2,TRBV4-2,TGTGCCAGCAGCCAAGGGGGACTAGCTCAGAAAGATACGCAGTATTTT,CASSQGGLAQKDTQYF
NA,16,TRBJ2-2,TRBD1,TRBV7-3,TGTGCCAGCAGCTTAAGCAGGGGGCCGAACACCGGGGAGCTGTTTTTT,CASSLSRGPNTGELFF
NA,14,TRBJ2-5,NA,TRBV10-2,TGCGCCAGCAGTGAGTTCAGCGGCCAAGAGACCCAGTACTTC,CASSEFSGQETQYF
NA,16,TRBJ2-5,TRBD2,TRBV11-3,TGTGCCAGCAGCCTGGGAGCGGGAGTAAGGCAAGAGACCCAGTACTTC,CASSLGAGVRQETQYF
once,18,TRBJ1-5,NA,TRBV7-8,TGTGCCAGCAGCCATACAGGGCTTAGGGGAGGGGACAATCAGCCCCAGCATTTT,CASSHTGLRGGDNQPQHF
NA,14,TRBJ2-2,NA,TRBV19,TGTGCCAGTAGTATAGAGCGGGGTACCGGGGAGCTGTTTTTT,CASSIERGTGELFF
NA,17,TRBJ2-2,TRBD2,TRBV7-3,TGTGCCAGCAGCTTAATCAGAGCGGGAGAAGACACCGGGGAGCTGTTTTTT,CASSLIRAGEDTGELFF
NA,13,TRBJ1-2,NA,TRBV7-9,TGTGCCAGCATATCAACAGGCACCGTCGGCTACACCTTC,CASISTGTVGYTF
NA,13,TRBJ2-5,NA,TRBV2,TGTGCCAGCAGTGCCCGGCTCGGGGAGACCCAGTACTTC,CASSARLGETQYF
NA,14,TRBJ2-7,TRBD2,TRBV5-1,TGCGCCAGCGGACTAGCGGGAGGGCCCTACGAGCAGTACTTC,CASGLAGGPYEQYF
many,16,TRBJ2-2,NA,TRBV7-9,TGTGCCAGCAGCCGGCAGGGACTGATGAACACCGGGGAGCTGTTTTTT,CASSRQGLMNTGELFF
NA,16,TRBJ1-3,TRBD1,TRBV30,TGTGCCTGGAATCATCCGGGACAGAGCTCTGGAAACACCATATATTTT,CAWNHPGQSSGNTIYF
NA,15,TRBJ1-1,NA,TRBV18,TGTGCCAGCTCACTACCGCAGGGGAAGGACTCTGAAGCTTTCTTT,CASSLPQGKDSEAFF
NA,16,TRBJ2-2,TRBD1,TRBV2,TGTGCCAGCAGTGGAGGGACAGGGGGCCACACCGGGGAGCTGTTTTTT,CASSGGTGGHTGELFF
NA,13,TRBJ1-2,NA,TRBV2,TGTGCCAGCAATTTCGCAGGGTCGACTGGCTACACCTTC,CASNFAGSTGYTF
NA,14,TRBJ1-2,NA,TRBV5-6,TGTGCCAGCAGCTTGGGACAGGCGAACTATGGCTACACCTTC,CASSLGQANYGYTF
NA,13,TRBJ1-5,NA,TRBV19,TGTGCCAGTAGTATGGGGGCGGATCAGCCCCAGCATTTT,CASSMGADQPQHF
NA,15,TRBJ2-5,NA,TRBV27,TGTGCCAGCAGTTTATTCGGCGGAGAGCAAGAGACCCAGTACTTC,CASSLFGGEQETQYF
NA,16,TRBJ1-5,NA,TRBV7-9,TGTGCCAGCAGCTTAGGGACAGTCTTTTCCAATCAGCCCCAGCATTTT,CASSLGTVFSNQPQHF
NA,14,TRBJ2-1,NA,TRBV29-1,TGCAGCGTTGAGAAGCGTAATTCCTACAATGAGCAGTTCTTC,CSVEKRNSYNEQFF
NA,14,TRBJ1-1,NA,TRBV28,TGTGCCAGCAGTCTGCAGGGGCCGAACACTGAAGCTTTCTTT,CASSLQGPNTEAFF
NA,13,TRBJ2-3,TRBD1,TRBV11-1,TGTGCCAGCAGCAGACAGGGGGCAGATACGCAGTATTTT,CASSRQGADTQYF
NA,15,TRBJ2-1,TRBD2,TRBV6-1,TGTGCCAGCAGTACTAGCGGGGGGGCTCATGGTGAGCAGTTCTTC,CASSTSGGAHGEQFF
NA,17,TRBJ1-2,TRBD1,TRBV19,TGTGCCAGTAAGGGCGGGACAGGGGAGAGAAGGAGCTATGGCTACACCTTC,CASKGGTGERRSYGYTF
NA,15,TRBJ1-2,TRBD1,TRBV19,TGTGCCAGTAGTATAGAAGGGGGCGTTGGCTATGGCTACACCTTC,CASSIEGGVGYGYTF
few,14,TRBJ2-7,NA,TRBV11-2,TGTGCCAGCAGCCTTGAGCGGCGGTCCTACGAGCAGTACTTC,CASSLERRSYEQYF
NA,13,TRBJ2-4,NA,TRBV9,TGTGCCAGCAGCGTCCCGGGTGGAAACATTCAGTACTTC,CASSVPGGNIQYF
NA,15,TRBJ1-2,TRBD1,TRBV5-1,TGCGCCAGCAGCTCCGGACAGGGTGCGATCTATGGCTACACCTTC,CASSSGQGAIYGYTF
NA,15,TRBJ2-2,TRBD2,TRBV2,TGTGCCAGCAGTGGCCTAGCGGTGCGTACCGGGGAGCTGTTTTTT,CASSGLAVRTGELFF
NA,16,TRBJ2-7,TRBD2,TRBV5-4,TGTGCCAGCAGTTTTGGGACTAGCGGAAGCTCCTACGAGCAGTACTTC,CASSFGTSGSSYEQYF
few,13,TRBJ1-5,NA,TRBV2,TGTGCCAGCAGTGCAGGGTACTATCAGCCCCAGCATTTT,CASSAGYYQPQHF
few,14,TRBJ2-2,TRBD1,TRBV5-8,TGTGCCGTTGCGACAGGGGACTACACCGGGGAGCTGTTTTTT,CAVATGDYTGELFF
NA,14,TRBJ1-6,TRBD1,TRBV18,TGTGCCAGCTCACCAGGGACAGGGGTTTCACCCCTCCACTTT,CASSPGTGVSPLHF
NA,13,TRBJ1-3,NA,TRBV18,TGTGCCAGCCCTAGTGGATCCGGAAACACCATATATTTT,CASPSGSGNTIYF
NA,15,TRBJ1-5,NA,TRBV5-8,TGTGCCAGCAGCCCTAGACAGTATAGCAATCAGCCCCAGCATTTT,CASSPRQYSNQPQHF
NA,16,TRBJ2-1,TRBD2,TRBV5-1,TGCGCCAGCCGCCTGGCGGGGGGGCCGACCTACAATGAGCAGTTCTTC,CASRLAGGPTYNEQFF
NA,12,TRBJ1-2,TRBD1,TRBV2,TGTGCCAGCAGTGGACAGGGCGTGGGCTACACCTTC,CASSGQGVGYTF
few,15,TRBJ1-6,NA,TRBV19,TGTGCCAGTAGTACGTCTTGGGAGTCGCGTTCACCCCTCCACTTT,CASSTSWESRSPLHF
NA,15,TRBJ1-1,NA,TRBV19,TGTGCCAGTAGTACTCGAACAGGGTTCCCTACTGAAGCTTTCTTT,CASSTRTGFPTEAFF
once,14,TRBJ1-1,NA,TRBV4-1,TGCGCCAGCAGCCAAGATTTCCGGGGAAACGAAGCTTTCTTT,CASSQDFRGNEAFF
NA,14,TRBJ1-2,TRBD1,TRBV7-9,TGTGCCAGCAGTATGACAGGGAAGAACTATGGCTACACCTTC,CASSMTGKNYGYTF
NA,16,TRBJ2-1,TRBD2,TRBV10-1,TGCGCCAGCAGCCTAAACCCGGGGGGGCTATACAATGAGCAGTTCTTC,CASSLNPGGLYNEQFF
NA,12,TRBJ1-2,NA,TRBV10-3,TGTGCCATCCAGGGTTTAGAAGGTGGCTACACCTTC,CAIQGLEGGYTF
few,15,TRBJ2-7,NA,TRBV7-9,TGTGCCAGCAGCTTAGTGGCAGGGATCCCTTACGAGCAGTACTTC,CASSLVAGIPYEQYF
NA,17,TRBJ2-5,TRBD2,TRBV2,TGTGCCAGCAGACCTGGGACTAGCGGGAGCCCCATTGGGACCCAGTACTTC,CASRPGTSGSPIGTQYF
NA,17,TRBJ2-2,NA,TRBV2,TGTGCCAGCAAGGGAGTGGGGGCGAGGGCGAACACCGGGGAGCTGTTTTTT,CASKGVGARANTGELFF
NA,17,TRBJ2-6,TRBD1,TRBV19,TGTGCCAGTAGTACCGGACAGGCCCGTTCTGGGGCCAACGTCCTGACTTTC,CASSTGQARSGANVLTF
NA,14,TRBJ2-5,TRBD2,TRBV7-6,TGTGCCAGCAGCCGGGGTGGGAGGGGAGAGACCCAGTACTTC,CASSRGGRGETQYF
NA,15,TRBJ2-2,TRBD1,TRBV13,TGTGCCAGCAGGGGGCAGGGGGCGCCTACCGGGGAGCTGTTTTTT,CASRGQGAPTGELFF